What follows are 22 T cell receptor beta chains derived from one specimen sequenced in a study of cytomegalovirus exposure and HLA in healthy donors. PCR involved 60 Vbeta and 13 Jbeta primers. The protocol was immunoSEQ multiplex PCR, while the TCRdb copy is restricted to in-frame clones and leaves out a portion. The sample has under 200,000 clones, approximately 80% seen once. Sequenced material: PBMCs. Every receptor here comes from a young man in good health and CMV-seronegative.

This rearrangement joins TRBV4-1 to TRBJ1-3; TRBD1 might be the D (5 bases). V lost 0 bases to trimming and J lost 8 bases, with 17 bases between them. The CDR3 runs 16 residues. In germline, CDR1 is MGHRA, CDR2 YSYEKL. The CDR3 spells CASSQDKGSNGHTIYF. CDR3 bases: TGCGCCAGCAGCCAAGATAAGGGGTCGAACGGGCACACCATATATTTT.

This chain links TRBV6-4 with TRBJ1-2, with 9 nucleotides matching TRBD1. V shed 6 bases, J shed 4 bases, and the junction held 9 bases outside the gene matches. The CDR3 is 15 residues long. The germline CDR1 and CDR2 sequences are MRHNA and SNTAGT. CDR3 amino acids: CASRAGTGLTYGYTF. The DNA of the CDR3 is TGTGCCAGCAGGGCCGGGACAGGGCTTACCTATGGCTACACCTTC.

The chain uses TRBV10-3 and TRBJ2-3; TRBD2 matches 7 bases. The CDR3 extends over 17 amino acids. CDR1 is ENHRY and CDR2 is SYGVKD in the germline V gene. V lost 3 bases, J lost 0 bases, and 9 bases stayed unmatched. CDR3 DNA sequence: TGTGCCATCAGTGACTCCCGGGCTAGCGGAAGCACAGATACGCAGTATTTT. It specifies CAISDSRASGSTDTQYF.

The V call is TRBV7-2, the J call TRBJ2-2; TRBD2 is a possible D gene (6 bases). Per the germline V gene, CDR1 is SGHTA and CDR2 is FQGNSA. V lost 5 bases to trimming and J lost 2 bases, with 15 bases between them. This CDR3 is built from 16 residues. The CDR3 protein is CASSPGLRGNTGELFF. CDR3 nucleotides: TGTGCCAGCAGCCCGGGGCTGCGGGGCAACACCGGGGAGCTGTTTTTT.

This chain joins TRBV28 and TRBJ2-3; D remains ambiguous. This CDR3 is 13 amino acids long. Germline V gives CDR1 MDHEN, CDR2 SYDVKM. V lost 6 bases to trimming and J lost 1 base, with 8 bases between them. The CDR3 DNA follows: TGTGCCAGCAGAATGTATGGCACAGATACGCAGTATTTT. Translation: CASRMYGTDTQYF. The entire variable domain, with the rest obtained from reference TRBV28 and TRBJ2-3, is as follows: DVKVTQSSRYLVKRTGEKVFLECVQDMDHENMFWYRQDPGLGLRLIYFSYDVKMKEKGDIPEGYSVSREKKERFSLILESASTNQTSMYLCASRMYGTDTQYFGPGTRLTVL.

V usage is TRBV10-3 and J usage is TRBJ2-7, with D perhaps TRBD1 (5 bases). Germline V gene data show CDR1 as ENHRY and CDR2 as SYGVKD. The CDR3 is 12 amino acids. Trimming left V 5 bases short and J 4 bases short, with 9 bases between. The CDR3 spells CAISRQTYEQYF. CDR3 DNA: TGTGCCATCAGTCGACAGACTTACGAGCAGTACTTC.

The chain combines TRBV9 with TRBJ2-7, with 7 bases identical to TRBD2. The CDR3 sequence is 18 residues long. V was clipped by 4 bases and J by 4 bases; unmatched bases: 20. CDR1 is SGDLS and CDR2 is YYNGEE in the germline V gene. The CDR3 region has the DNA TGTGCCAGCAGCCCCCATTCCCGGGCTAGCGGTCCTCCGTACGAGCAGTACTTC. This translates into CASSPHSRASGPPYEQYF.

As for this clone: One end of the junction is discordant with germline, which a read error may explain. The chain is built from TRBV7-8 and TRBJ2-7; D may be TRBD1 (5 bases). This CDR3 is 13 amino acids long. From germline, CDR1 is SGHVS and CDR2 FQNEAQ. Here the CDR3 DNA reads TGTGCCAGCAGCTTAGCCAGGGCCTACGGGCAGTACTTC. Translated, it gives CASSLARAYGQYF. Complete variable domain (other parts from reference TRBV7-8 and TRBJ2-7): GAGVSQSPRYKVAKRGQDVALRCDPISGHVSLFWYQQALGQGPEFLTYFQNEAQLDKSGLPSDRFFAERPEGSVSTLKIQRTQQEDSAVYLCASSLARAYGQYFGPGTRLTVT.

V is TRBV10-3 and J is TRBJ2-7; 9 nucleotides line up with TRBD2. CDR3 length equals 14 residues. V lost 2 bases, J lost 3 bases, and 2 bases stayed unmatched. CDR1 is ENHRY and CDR2 is SYGVKD in the germline V gene. CDR3 sequence: CAISEAGGSYEQYF. CDR3 sequence (DNA): TGTGCCATCAGTGAGGCGGGGGGGAGCTACGAGCAGTACTTC.

The chain links TRBV16 to TRBJ2-3; D is uncertain. The CDR3 loop spans 15 amino acids. Germline V gene data show CDR1 as KGHSY and CDR2 as FQNENV. V gave up 0 bases and J gave up 1 base, with 8 bases separating them. CDR3 nucleotides: TGTGCCAGCAGCCAATCGCAGGATCGCACAGATACGCAGTATTTT. Translated, it gives CASSQSQDRTDTQYF.

This clone appeared a few times. The gene calls are TRBV4-1 and TRBJ2-7; 11 nucleotides line up with TRBD2. Germline CDR1 MGHRA, CDR2 YSYEKL. V was pared by 3 bases and J by 4 bases, with 8 bases of the junction left unmatched. The CDR3 loop spans 16 amino acids. The DNA for the CDR3 is TGCGCCAGCAGCCAGCCACTAGCGGGGGCCGGGTACGAGCAGTACTTC. Translation gives CASSQPLAGAGYEQYF.

The rearrangement joins TRBV18 to TRBJ2-7; TRBD1 might be the D (6 bases). CDR3 length: 15 residues. Trimming left V 6 bases short and J 0 bases short, with 15 bases between. Per the germline V gene, CDR1 is KGHSH and CDR2 is LQKENI. CDR3 residues: CASSLDRSSSYEQYF. The CDR3 coding sequence is TGTGCCAGCTCCCTCGACAGGTCCAGCTCCTACGAGCAGTACTTC.

The chain employs TRBV10-3 and TRBJ2-2, with D maybe TRBD2 (6 bases). Germline V gene data show CDR1 as ENHRY and CDR2 as SYGVKD. The CDR3 consists of 14 residues. With 4 bases removed from V and 4 bases from J, the gap between germline ends came to 10 bases. The CDR3, as DNA: TGTGCCATCAGTGCGGAGGGGAGCACCGGGGAGCTGTTTTTT. Translation: CAISAEGSTGELFF.

The chain combines TRBV9 with TRBJ1-2; D call uncertain. Trimming removed 0 bases from V and 3 bases from J, with 15 bases in between. The CDR3 spans 16 residues. Germline CDR1 is SGDLS and CDR2 is YYNGEE. The CDR3 nucleotides are TGTGCCAGCAGCGTAGATCCTGCAGCGCGAGACTATGGCTACACCTTC. Protein: CASSVDPAARDYGYTF.

The chain uses TRBV7-2 and TRBJ2-1; no clear D. In germline, CDR1 is SGHTA, CDR2 FQGNSA. The V and J ends lost 0 bases and 3 bases respectively, with 9 bases between them. This CDR3 is 15 amino acids long. The CDR3 here is CASSLAGSVYNEQFF. DNA for the CDR3: TGTGCCAGCAGCTTAGCTGGCAGCGTCTACAATGAGCAGTTCTTC.

V gene TRBV5-1 combines with J gene TRBJ2-7, with 9 bases aligning to TRBD1. Germline loops: CDR1 SGHRS, CDR2 YFSETQ. This CDR3 is built from 14 residues. Trimming at V came to 5 bases and at J to 2 bases, leaving 5 bases not matched to a gene. The CDR3 sequence is CASRVGQGAYEQYF. In DNA form, the CDR3 reads TGCGCCAGCAGGGTGGGACAGGGAGCCTACGAGCAGTACTTC.

The J gene is TRBJ1-4, the V gene TRBV7-9, with a possible D match to TRBD1 (5 bases). V lost 5 bases and J lost 4, with 11 bases in between. CDR3 length: 14 amino acids. Germline V gene lookup returns CDR1 SEHNR and CDR2 FQNEAQ (reference sequence). The CDR3 loop reads CASSPTANNEKLFF. In nucleotides, the CDR3 is TGTGCCAGCAGCCCGACAGCAAATAATGAAAAACTGTTTTTT.

The chain combines TRBV25-1 with TRBJ1-1; D unclear. Germline V gene sequence: CDR1 MGHDK, CDR2 SYGVNS. Trimming pared 5 bases from V and 6 bases from J, leaving 10 bases between. The CDR3 covers 12 residues. The CDR3 sequence is CASSNPRSEAFF. DNA of the CDR3: TGTGCCAGCAGTAATCCCCGTTCTGAAGCTTTCTTT. The whole variable domain, remainder taken from reference TRBV25-1 and TRBJ1-1, is EADIYQTPRYLVIGTGKKITLECSQTMGHDKMYWYQQDPGMELHLIHYSYGVNSTEKGDLSSESTVSRIRTEHFPLTLESARPSHTSQYLCASSNPRSEAFFGQGTRLTVV.

This chain connects TRBV27 to TRBJ2-1; D might be TRBD2 (5 bases). CDR3 length: 16 residues. Germline V lookup: CDR1 MNHEY, CDR2 SMNVEV (reference sequence). V was clipped by 0 bases and J by 2 bases, with 11 bases between them. In DNA, the CDR3 is TGTGCCAGCAGTTTATCAACCGGGGATGCCTACAATGAGCAGTTCTTC. Translation gives CASSLSTGDAYNEQFF.

The table lists this clone with a few counts. This chain connects TRBV10-3 to TRBJ2-7, with D possibly TRBD1 on 7 matching bases. The ends were cut back, 8 bases at V and 2 bases at J, with 16 bases in the middle. The CDR3 covers 14 residues. CDR1 is ENHRY and CDR2 is SYGVKD in the germline V gene. CDR3 sequence: CAIRRTGGTYEQYF. CDR3 nucleotides: TGTGCCATCCGACGGACAGGCGGGACCTACGAGCAGTACTTC.

The CDR3 coding sequence is TGCAGCGCCCAGACGGGCTACGAGCAGTACTTC. Translated: CSAQTGYEQYF. This rearrangement joins TRBV29-1 to TRBJ2-7; D remains unclear. Germline assignment: CDR1 SQVTM and CDR2 ANQGSEA. Trimming left V 7 bases short and J 3 bases short, with 10 bases between. The CDR3 loop spans 11 amino acids.

The chain carries TRBV6-5 and TRBJ1-5; D is ambiguous. V dropped 0 bases and J dropped 2 bases, with 8 bases sitting between them. Germline V gene data show CDR1 as MNHEY and CDR2 as SVGAGI. The CDR3 runs 15 residues. The CDR3 here is CASSYSIAGNQPQHF. CDR3 in DNA: TGTGCCAGCAGTTACTCAATAGCAGGCAATCAGCCCCAGCATTTT.